This TCR beta chain was identified in a study of blood T cell repertoires in COVID-19. TCRdb keeps only in-frame clones here, not all; method: immunoSEQ multiplex PCR. The sample yields 55,000 to 95,000 clones, roughly 79% seen once. The CDR3 is made up of 14 amino acids. Germline assignment: CDR1 SGHKS and CDR2 YYEKEE (reference sequence). V lost 4 bases to trimming and J lost 2 bases, with 13 bases between them. The sample comprised peripheral blood. The chain couples TRBV5-5 to TRBJ2-7; tentative D call: TRBD1 (6 bases). The sequence came from a woman aged 70 to 79 with acute or convalescent COVID-19. CDR3: CASSITGTTYEQYF. CDR3 nucleotide sequence: TGTGCCAGCAGCATAACCGGGACAACCTACGAGCAGTACTTC.